The rows below give T cell receptor beta chains drawn from one sample of a study of shared clonotypes between healthy human individuals. Clones were read by immunoSEQ multiplex PCR, and TCRdb kept only the in-frame ones, dropping some. The sample lists 2 million to 2.5 million clones; about 93% were seen once. Sequences were obtained from naive CD8+ T cells from PBMCs. These receptors originate from a man in his late teens or twenties in good health. Some clones in this sample may be carry-over from other donors' samples. Both conserved end residues are part of each CDR3. The order of the fields is D gene, J gene, V gene, CDR3 length, CDR3 protein. The D gene is left open where the match is weak.

-,TRBJ2-1,TRBV27,14,CASSIRDDKNEQFF
-,TRBJ1-4,TRBV28,17,CASSPALNRGGWEKLFF
-,TRBJ1-5,TRBV19,17,CASSISTRELINQPQHF
TRBD1,TRBJ1-1,TRBV19,16,CASSIGLGQGSTEAFF
-,TRBJ2-3,TRBV9,14,CASSVEGRTDTQYF
-,TRBJ2-7,TRBV4-1,16,CASSQRAGTDVYEQYF
TRBD2,TRBJ2-7,TRBV5-1,16,CASSLTQRGGSYEQYF
TRBD2,TRBJ2-1,TRBV5-4,11,CAGGSRDEQFF
-,TRBJ2-1,TRBV9,12,CASSVPGNEQFF
-,TRBJ2-1,TRBV30,12,CAWSVDSNEQFF
-,TRBJ2-7,TRBV27,13,CASSYGATYEQYF
-,TRBJ2-6,TRBV19,16,CASRRTGLMGANVLTF
TRBD2,TRBJ2-1,TRBV7-3,15,CASSLSAGEANEQFF
-,TRBJ2-1,TRBV28,13,CASSRSSYNEQFF
-,TRBJ1-3,TRBV5-8,14,CASSLPVSGNTIYF
TRBD1,TRBJ1-3,TRBV2,15,CASRDRVSVRNTIYF
-,TRBJ1-2,TRBV7-2,14,CASSLPGADYGYTF
TRBD2,TRBJ2-7,TRBV27,13,CASSALGTSSQYF
-,TRBJ2-7,TRBV5-6,14,CASSLGGFPYEQYF
TRBD1,TRBJ2-5,TRBV7-2,19,CASSQHARDSPLKGETQYF
-,TRBJ1-1,TRBV9,17,CASSVGGVRGEGAEAFF
-,TRBJ2-5,TRBV5-1,14,CASRPPGGLETQYF
TRBD2,TRBJ2-7,TRBV5-1,13,CASSRDYTYEQYF
TRBD1,TRBJ1-5,TRBV9,16,CASSASDRGGNQPQHF
-,TRBJ2-1,TRBV7-6,17,CASSFTGGGLSYNEQFF
TRBD2,TRBJ2-3,TRBV28,18,CASSSLRLAKPSTDTQYF
-,TRBJ2-7,TRBV19,15,CASSILGAESYEQYF
TRBD1,TRBJ1-1,TRBV7-9,15,CASRTLQGKHTEAFF
TRBD1,TRBJ2-7,TRBV29-1,13,CSILETGAHEQYF
-,TRBJ2-2,TRBV7-9,14,CASSPPRNTGELFF
TRBD1,TRBJ2-1,TRBV4-2,17,CASSQVVDRGHGNEQFF
TRBD2,TRBJ2-1,TRBV9,18,CASSVVERGLGSYNEQFF
-,TRBJ1-4,TRBV7-9,15,CASSFRDTRDEKLFF
-,TRBJ2-1,TRBV27,12,CASSLTMNEQFF
TRBD2,TRBJ2-7,TRBV10-3,19,CAISQLRTLAGEVGYEQYF
-,TRBJ2-1,TRBV28,13,CASSLYPADEQFF
-,TRBJ2-7,TRBV11-2,13,CASSLTGTYEQYF
TRBD2,TRBJ2-3,TRBV4-1,16,CASSQGAGELTDTQYF
-,TRBJ1-4,TRBV7-9,17,CASSLVLGFATNEKLFF
-,TRBJ1-1,TRBV28,13,CASSSLGKTEAFF
-,TRBJ1-1,TRBV15,15,CATSRDMAGGSEAFF
TRBD1,TRBJ2-7,TRBV28,16,CASSLPPTGGSYEQYF
-,TRBJ1-1,TRBV11-2,16,CASSLDLGPRNTEAFF
-,TRBJ2-2,TRBV30,12,CAWRVDSGELFF
-,TRBJ1-2,TRBV7-8,15,CASSPPGVGFYGYTF
-,TRBJ1-1,TRBV27,15,CASSLSALLNTEAFF
-,TRBJ1-1,TRBV5-1,15,CASSRDRTPNTEAFF
-,TRBJ2-7,TRBV27,11,CASIAGTEQYF
-,TRBJ1-2,TRBV16,13,CASGPENPYGYTF
-,TRBJ1-2,TRBV7-9,13,CASSFLPNYGYTF
-,TRBJ2-7,TRBV21-1,15,CASSKEGDRRYEQYF
-,TRBJ2-5,TRBV27,13,CASSLLSSETQYF
TRBD2,TRBJ2-7,TRBV19,13,CATSVRLAGGQYF